This T cell receptor (beta chain) was obtained from a study of HIV-infected patients and healthy controls. All unsorted peripheral T cells were captured because whole blood was used without fractionation. Comments on this clonotype: The antigen is undetermined.

Points from the study as a whole: HIV+ repertoires were severely depleted of MAIT alpha-chain CDR3s, unlike healthy controls. Healthy control repertoires had roughly threefold more distinct CDR3s than untreated HIV+ repertoires, and higher Shannon diversity.

Trimming shortened V by 0 bases and J by 1 base, and 21 bases separated the two germline ends. CDR1 is MGHRA and CDR2 is YSYEKL in the germline V gene. The CDR3 covers 19 residues. Reverse transcription used 450 to 500 ng RNA and constant-region primers for alpha and beta. Separate chain-specific third strand synthesis with multiplexing indices produced the alpha and beta libraries. A single primer pair per chain amplified all rearrangements, with per-molecule barcodes. A 5' RACE adapter with a random hexamer and the SP2 primer site was joined to cDNA. TCRdb recomputed calls from the 5' RACE reads with MiXCR, one row per CDR3 protein. The sample carries 8,000 to 10,000 distinct CDR3 sequences, about 7% recorded once.

The chain is built from TRBV4-1 and TRBJ1-1, with D tentatively TRBD1 (5 bases). The TCR sequence derives from an adult with HIV infection. The material sequenced was blood, taken before antiretroviral therapy. The CDR3 loop reads CASSQEPGRRGLGNTEAFF. Written as DNA, the CDR3 is TGCGCCAGCAGCCAAGAGCCAGGGAGGAGAGGGCTTGGGAACACTGAAGCTTTCTTT.